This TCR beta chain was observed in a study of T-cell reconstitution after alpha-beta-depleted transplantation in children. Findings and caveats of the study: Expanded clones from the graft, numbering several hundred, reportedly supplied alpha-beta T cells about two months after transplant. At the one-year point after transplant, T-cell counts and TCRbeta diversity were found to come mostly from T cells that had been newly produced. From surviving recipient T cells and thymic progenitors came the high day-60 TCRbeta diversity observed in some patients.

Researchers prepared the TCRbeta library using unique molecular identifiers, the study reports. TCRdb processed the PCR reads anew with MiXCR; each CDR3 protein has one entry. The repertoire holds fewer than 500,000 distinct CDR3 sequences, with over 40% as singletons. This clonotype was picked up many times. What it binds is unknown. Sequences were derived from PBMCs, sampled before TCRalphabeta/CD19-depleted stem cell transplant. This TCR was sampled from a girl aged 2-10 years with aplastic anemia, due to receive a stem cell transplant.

CDR3 region: CASSPGTGPGGNYGYTF. The CDR3 DNA is TGCGCCAGCAGCCCAGGGACAGGGCCGGGTGGAAACTATGGCTACACCTTC. The rearrangement uses TRBV5-1 and TRBJ1-2; 9 bases fit TRBD1. J was trimmed by 2 bases and V by 4 bases; bases with no gene match: 12. CDR3 length equals 17 residues. The germline CDR1 and CDR2 sequences are SGHRS and YFSETQ.